This T cell receptor (beta chain) emerged from a study of human T cells and chemical hapten exposure. As the library was built, unique molecular identifiers were attached to individual cDNA molecules. TCRdb itself ran the RACE reads through MiXCR, one entry per CDR3 protein. In the table there are roughly 51,000 distinct CDR3 sequences, 9.9% of which are singletons. CDR1 is SNHLY and CDR2 is FYNNEI in the germline V gene. V gave up 4 bases and J gave up 4 bases, with 13 bases separating them. This CDR3 is 15 amino acids long. As to time point: pre-sensitization, week 0. Treatment of the sample: therapeutic diphenylcyclopropenone sensitization with weekly scalp DPC. The template was total RNA from unfractionated whole blood.

This specimen was whole blood, taken in connection with sensitization to the hapten diphenylcyclopropenone (DPC). The sequence was obtained from a man in his forties with alopecia areata. Some clones in this sample may be carry-over from other donors' samples. This sequence joins TRBV2 and TRBJ1-4; D gene uncertain. The CDR3 region is CASSGPPAGNEKLFF. DNA of the CDR3: TGTGCCAGCAGTGGACCCCCCGCGGGTAATGAAAAACTGTTTTTT.